The 30 T cell receptor beta chains given below trace back to one sample, sequenced in a study of cytomegalovirus exposure and HLA in healthy donors. 13 Jbeta primers and 60 Vbeta primers were used for the PCR. The repertoire was sequenced with immunoSEQ multiplex PCR; TCRdb's copy has only in-frame clones and lacks some. The data show 150,000 to 200,000 clones, with 75% to 85% seen just once and around a tenth held by the top ten. Sequenced: PBMCs. Receptors originate from a man between 45 and 60 years old in good health and CMV-seropositive.

The chain employs TRBV7-2 and TRBJ2-6; 8 nucleotides align to TRBD2. The CDR3 contains 19 residues. The V segment lost 5 bases and the J segment 0 bases; nucleotides outside the gene matches: 12. The germline V gene encodes CDR1 SGHTA and CDR2 FQGNSA. This CDR3 reads CASSLPGGVGGSGANVLTF. The CDR3 bases are TGTGCCAGCAGCCTCCCCGGGGGGGTAGGGGGCTCTGGGGCCAACGTCCTGACTTTC.

J is TRBJ1-6 and V is TRBV10-3; 9 bases fit TRBD1. Germline V gene lookup returns CDR1 ENHRY and CDR2 SYGVKD. The V and J ends lost 2 bases and 2 bases, in that order; junction bases with no gene match: 7. This CDR3 spans 18 amino acids. The CDR3 sequence is CAISEVETGGPYNSPLHF. As DNA, the CDR3 is TGTGCCATCAGTGAGGTAGAGACAGGGGGACCCTATAATTCACCCCTCCACTTT.

This sequence joins TRBV28 and TRBJ2-4; 7 bases are a match to TRBD1. J gave up 2 bases and V 6 bases, and 1 base lay outside the gene matches. Per germline, CDR1 MDHEN and CDR2 SYDVKM. The CDR3 contains 13 residues. The CDR3 here is CASRQGTKNIQYF. In DNA, the CDR3 is TGTGCCAGCAGACAGGGGACCAAAAACATTCAGTACTTC. Full variable domain (rest looked up from reference TRBV28 and TRBJ2-4): DVKVTQSSRYLVKRTGEKVFLECVQDMDHENMFWYRQDPGLGLRLIYFSYDVKMKEKGDIPEGYSVSREKKERFSLILESASTNQTSMYLCASRQGTKNIQYFGAGTRLSVL.

The gene calls are TRBV5-6 and TRBJ1-1; 7 nucleotides line up with TRBD1. The CDR3 consists of 15 residues. Trimming took 4 bases from V and 3 from J; bases not matched to a gene: 9. Germline CDR1 reads SGHDT; CDR2 reads YYEEEE. CDR3 DNA sequence: TGTGCCAGCAGCACCAAAGACAGGGTTCACACTGAAGCTTTCTTT. Its protein product is CASSTKDRVHTEAFF.

The rearrangement links TRBV5-1 to TRBJ1-4, with TRBD1 matching 7 bases. J was trimmed by 5 bases and V by 4 bases; bases with no gene match: 8. This CDR3 is 15 amino acids long. Germline V gene sequence: CDR1 SGHRS, CDR2 YFSETQ. As DNA, the CDR3 is TGCGCCAGCAGCCCCGGGGGGGGACAGAATGAAAAACTGTTTTTT. Its protein is CASSPGGGQNEKLFF.

V is TRBV2 and J is TRBJ2-5; D is uncertain. Germline CDR1 is SNHLY and CDR2 is FYNNEI. The CDR3 contains 14 residues. Trimming took off 4 bases at V and 1 base at J, with 10 bases between the two ends. DNA for the CDR3: TGTGCCAGCAGTGGTGCGGTCTCCCAAGAGACCCAGTACTTC. It is translated as CASSGAVSQETQYF.

The chain is built from TRBV6-1 and TRBJ2-7; 7 positions agree with TRBD1. Trimming at V came to 0 bases and at J to 3 bases, leaving 5 bases not matched to a gene. Germline loops: CDR1 MNHNS, CDR2 SASEGT. This CDR3 contains 15 residues. CDR3 in amino acids: CASSEARPGGYEQYF. For the CDR3, the DNA is TGTGCCAGCAGTGAAGCGCGTCCAGGGGGCTACGAGCAGTACTTC.

CDR3 amino acids: CASSTWEGPRGTGELFF. The DNA for the CDR3 is TGTGCCAGCAGTACATGGGAGGGCCCTCGCGGCACCGGGGAGCTGTTTTTT. The V gene is TRBV11-2, the J gene TRBJ2-2; 7 bases are a match to TRBD2. V trimming: 6 bases; J trimming: 4 bases; junction bases outside the gene matches: 14. CDR1 is SGHAT and CDR2 is FQNNGV in the germline V gene. The CDR3 runs 17 residues.

V is TRBV5-4 and J is TRBJ2-5; 10 bases match TRBD2. The V gene's germline CDR1 is SGHNT and CDR2 YYREEE (reference sequence). The CDR3 sequence is 15 residues long. V shed 4 bases and J 5 bases; nucleotides not matched to a gene: 8. CDR3 sequence: CASSPGGLARETQYF. CDR3 nucleotides: TGTGCCAGCAGCCCAGGGGGACTAGCGCGGGAGACCCAGTACTTC.

V gene TRBV5-4 combines with J gene TRBJ2-7; 10 bases are shared with TRBD2. The ends lost 0 bases at V and 5 bases at J; junction bases unmatched: 8. Germline CDR1 is SGHNT and CDR2 is YYREEE (reference sequence). This CDR3 region has 16 residues. The CDR3 DNA is TGTGCCAGCAGCTTGGAGCCTAGCGGGAGTCTCCACGAGCAGTACTTC. This encodes CASSLEPSGSLHEQYF.

The chain is built from TRBV14 and TRBJ2-7; 7 bases map to TRBD1. The J segment lost 1 base and the V segment lost 1 base, leaving 1 base of the junction unmatched. Germline values: CDR1 SGHDN, CDR2 FVKESK. This CDR3 region has 14 residues. The CDR3 spells CASSQVRGSYEQYF. As DNA, the CDR3 is TGTGCCAGCAGCCAAGTCAGGGGGTCCTACGAGCAGTACTTC.

The chain is built from TRBV5-1 and TRBJ2-5; 10 bases match TRBD2. Germline CDR1 reads SGHRS; CDR2 reads YFSETQ. The CDR3 length is 16 residues. V lost 0 bases, J lost 4 bases, and 6 bases stayed unmatched. The DNA of the CDR3 is TGCGCCAGCAGCTTGGCGGCTAGCGGGGGTGGAGAGACCCAGTACTTC. Protein sequence: CASSLAASGGGETQYF.

This chain joins TRBV7-2 and TRBJ1-5; 8 bases map to TRBD1. The CDR3 sequence is 13 residues long. Germline V gene lookup returns CDR1 SGHTA and CDR2 FQGNSA. Trimming at V came to 5 bases and at J to 8 bases, leaving 5 bases not matched to a gene. CDR3 sequence reads: CASSLGQVEPQHF. The CDR3 region has the DNA TGTGCCAGCAGCCTGGGACAGGTCGAGCCCCAGCATTTT.

This CDR3 reads CASSFEVRHGAFF. CDR3 bases: TGTGCCAGCAGTTTTGAAGTACGACACGGAGCTTTCTTT. J is TRBJ1-1 and V is TRBV27, with D uncertain. Trimming pared 3 bases from V and 10 bases from J, leaving 15 bases between. This CDR3 has 13 amino acids. The V gene's germline CDR1 is MNHEY and CDR2 SMNVEV (reference sequence).

V and J are TRBV29-1 and TRBJ2-1; D not certain. Germline-derived CDR1 and CDR2 are SQVTM and ANQGSEA. The CDR3 totals 16 residues. The V end was cut by 0 bases, the J end by 0 bases, with 12 bases between. The CDR3 DNA reads as TGCAGCGTTGAAGACGTAGCTTTGAACTCCTACAATGAGCAGTTCTTC. It encodes CSVEDVALNSYNEQFF.

The rearrangement uses TRBV30 and TRBJ2-3, with 8 bases that match TRBD2. Germline assignment: CDR1 GTSNPN and CDR2 SVGIG (reference sequence). There are 16 residues in the CDR3. V lost 5 bases and J lost 2; bases outside the gene matches: 12. As DNA, the CDR3 is TGTGCCTGGGGCCCGGGGCCAGCGGGAGCCACAGATACGCAGTATTTT. This codes for CAWGPGPAGATDTQYF.

This clone appeared once. The genes are TRBV6-1 and TRBJ2-2; D is unclear. The CDR3 runs 15 residues. The V and J ends lost 2 bases and 2 bases respectively, with 9 bases between them. The germline gives CDR1 MNHNS, CDR2 SASEGT. This chain's CDR3 is CASSERLENTGELFF. The CDR3 DNA follows: TGTGCCAGCAGTGAACGATTAGAAAACACCGGGGAGCTGTTTTTT.

The chain couples TRBV13 to TRBJ2-3; 7 bases align to TRBD2. The ends lost 4 bases at V and 4 bases at J; junction bases unmatched: 8. The germline V gene has CDR1 PRHDT and CDR2 FYEKMQ (reference sequence). The CDR3 has 15 amino acids. The CDR3 DNA follows: TGTGCCAGCAGCTCCGGGACTACCCAGGCAGATACGCAGTATTTT. This translates into CASSSGTTQADTQYF.

A few counts support this clone. The chain combines TRBV13 with TRBJ2-2; D gene ambiguous. Germline V lookup: CDR1 PRHDT, CDR2 FYEKMQ (reference sequence). The CDR3 loop spans 15 amino acids. Trimming removed 5 bases at V and 6 bases at J, with 16 bases between. CDR3 residues: CASSPASGAAGELFF. CDR3 nucleotide sequence: TGTGCCAGCAGCCCCGCGTCTGGAGCCGCCGGGGAGCTGTTTTTT.

This rearrangement joins TRBV2 to TRBJ2-2; 9 positions match TRBD2. In germline, CDR1 is SNHLY, CDR2 FYNNEI. The length of the CDR3 is 15 residues. V shed 5 bases and J 4 bases; nucleotides not matched to a gene: 5. The chain's CDR3 is CASSFLAGSTGELFF. As DNA, the CDR3 is TGTGCCAGCAGTTTCCTAGCGGGGAGCACCGGGGAGCTGTTTTTT.

This rearrangement joins TRBV7-6 to TRBJ2-1; 8 bases are a match to TRBD2. The CDR3 extends over 15 amino acids. Losses at the gene ends were 5 bases for V and 8 bases for J; bases not matched to a gene: 11. Looked up from germline, CDR1 is SGHVS and CDR2 is FNYEAQ. CDR3 nucleotide sequence: TGTGCCAGCAGCCGGGGGGGGGTCTTATCGGATGAGCAGTTCTTC. Translation gives CASSRGGVLSDEQFF.

This clone was recorded once. V gene TRBV30 combines with J gene TRBJ2-4; 7 bases fit TRBD1. Losses at the gene ends were 7 bases for V and 0 bases for J; bases not matched to a gene: 6. Germline CDR1 is GTSNPN and CDR2 is SVGIG (reference sequence). The CDR3 is made up of 14 amino acids. CDR3 sequence (DNA): TGTGCCTTAACGGGACAGCAAGCCAAAAACATTCAGTACTTC. It encodes CALTGQQAKNIQYF.

This clone was picked up a small number of times. This chain uses TRBV23-1 with TRBJ2-1, with TRBD2 identical over 7 bases. TRBV23-1 is annotated as an ORF whose role is uncertain. V shed 8 bases and J 3 bases; nucleotides not matched to a gene: 22. The CDR3 has 19 amino acids. CDR3 DNA sequence: TGCGCCAGCCCTCCGGGGCCGGGAACGAGGGAGGGCCTCTACAATGAGCAGTTCTTC. It translates to CASPPGPGTREGLYNEQFF.

The chain links TRBV19 to TRBJ2-7, with 7 bases that match TRBD2. CDR3 length: 15 residues. CDR1 is LNHDA and CDR2 is SQIVND in the germline V gene (reference sequence). Trimming removed 4 bases from V and 0 bases from J; junction bases left unmatched: 6. CDR3 DNA sequence: TGTGCCAGTAGTACACTAGGCGGGAGCTCCTACGAGCAGTACTTC. This encodes CASSTLGGSSYEQYF. The full variable domain, completed using reference TRBV19 and TRBJ2-7, is DGGITQSPKYLFRKEGQNVTLSCEQNLNHDAMYWYRQDPGQGLRLIYYSQIVNDFQKGDIAEGYSVSREKKESFPLTVTSAQKNPTAFYLCASSTLGGSSYEQYFGPGTRLTVT.

In regard to this clone: Distinct nucleotide sequences in the sample also encode this CDR3. The V call is TRBV29-1, the J call TRBJ2-1; 11 bases line up with TRBD2. J gave up 5 bases and V 6 bases, and 9 bases lay outside the gene matches. Germline CDR1 SQVTM, CDR2 ANQGSEA. This CDR3 comprises 15 residues. CDR3 amino acids: CSVVSGTSGDNEQFF. DNA for the CDR3: TGCAGCGTCGTTTCCGGGACTAGCGGAGACAATGAGCAGTTCTTC.

This rearrangement joins TRBV28 to TRBJ2-5, with TRBD1 matching 11 bases. Losses at the gene ends were 0 bases for V and 5 bases for J; bases not matched to a gene: 5. The CDR3 totals 16 residues. Germline CDR1 is MDHEN and CDR2 is SYDVKM. This CDR3 is CASSLWGQGGRETQYF. The CDR3 DNA reads TGTGCCAGCAGTTTATGGGGACAGGGGGGTAGGGAGACCCAGTACTTC.

The chain employs TRBV4-2 and TRBJ2-6; D uncertain. The CDR3 has 15 amino acids. The germline gives CDR1 LGHNA, CDR2 YNFKEQ. V lost 1 base, J lost 1 base, and 5 bases lay in between. As DNA, the CDR3 is TGTGCCAGCAGCCAAGGAGGTTCTGGGGCCAACGTCCTGACTTTC. It is translated as CASSQGGSGANVLTF.

The chain employs TRBV5-3 and TRBJ2-7; the match to TRBD1 covers 7 bases. TRBV5-3 is given ORF status, its function remaining uncertain. J gave up 5 bases and V 3 bases, and 2 bases lay outside the gene matches. This CDR3 has 12 residues. The CDR3 here is CARSSTGHEQYF. In DNA, the CDR3 is TGTGCCAGAAGCTCGACAGGGCACGAGCAGTACTTC.

This chain connects TRBV6-5 to TRBJ2-4, with 10 bases that match TRBD1. The CDR3 runs to 16 residues. V lost 4 bases and J lost 6; bases outside the gene matches: 9. CDR1 is MNHEY and CDR2 is SVGAGI in the germline V gene. The CDR3 spells CASSSSTGGTGNIQYF. The CDR3 DNA reads as TGTGCCAGCAGTTCATCGACAGGGGGCACGGGAAACATTCAGTACTTC.

This clone was observed a few times. This chain links TRBV6-6 with TRBJ1-3; D is unclear. The V gene lost 2 bases and the J gene lost 4 bases, with 15 bases spanning the gap. Germline CDR1 MNHNY, CDR2 SVGAGI (reference sequence). The CDR3 sequence is 16 residues long. This CDR3 reads CASSYKNVRQGNTIYF. The DNA of the CDR3 is TGTGCCAGCAGTTACAAGAATGTCAGGCAAGGAAACACCATATATTTT.